The following is a T cell receptor (beta chain) sequence with its context. The record originates from a study of blood T cell repertoires in COVID-19. Across the whole study: Sources were T cells, B-cell-depleted T cells, or PBMCs; the material itself was cDNA or gDNA.

The V end lost 0 bases, the J end lost 0 bases, and 7 bases lay between the germline ends. The CDR3 loop spans 15 amino acids. The germline CDR1 and CDR2 sequences are MNHEY and SVGAGI. Under the authors' procedure: Amplified reference gene primers provided the basis for estimating nucleated cell counts. The method was immunoSEQ multiplex PCR; TCRdb's version includes in-frame clones alone and lacks a portion of them. The V and J calls and clone size come from that table; D and trimming were worked out from the DNA. The table includes approximately 75,000 clones, less than 90% detected once. This receptor was taken from an elderly woman with acute or convalescent COVID-19. Sequencing was carried out using peripheral blood. This rearrangement joins TRBV6-5 to TRBJ2-3; D is undetermined. The CDR3, as DNA: TGTGCCAGCAGTTACTCGAGGAAGAGCACAGATACGCAGTATTTT. Its protein is CASSYSRKSTDTQYF.